This entry lists 8 T cell receptor beta chains sequenced from one sample in a study of fetal regulatory T cell absence and autoimmunity. The repertoire was sequenced with immunoSEQ multiplex PCR; TCRdb's copy has only in-frame clones and lacks some. The top ten hold 2% of the sample, which has 95,000 or so clones, around 72% seen once. Sequencing was done on a sample of pancreas tissue. The receptors here all came from a male donor with IPEX syndrome.

V and J are TRBV5-4 and TRBJ2-7; D tentatively reads TRBD1 or TRBD2 (5 bases each). Deletions cut 4 bases from V and 2 bases from J, with 13 bases between. Germline V gene sequence: CDR1 SGHNT, CDR2 YYREEE (reference sequence). This CDR3 comprises 14 residues. The CDR3, as DNA: TGTGCCAGCAGCCCCGGGACCCCGCCCTACGAGCAGTACTTC. Protein product: CASSPGTPPYEQYF.

This chain uses TRBV14 with TRBJ2-3; D unresolved. In germline, CDR1 is SGHDN, CDR2 FVKESK. The CDR3 is 12 residues long. Trimming left V 4 bases short and J 4 bases short, with 6 bases between. The chain's CDR3 is CASSPSADTQYF. The CDR3 bases are TGTGCCAGCAGCCCATCGGCAGATACGCAGTATTTT.

The chain uses TRBV27 and TRBJ1-4, with D perhaps TRBD1 (6 bases). Germline V gene data show CDR1 as MNHEY and CDR2 as SMNVEV (reference sequence). The germline V and J ends were trimmed by 8 bases and 5 bases, with 15 bases remaining between them. The CDR3 runs to 14 residues. Here the CDR3 reads CASRTGGLNEKLFF. The CDR3 bases are TGTGCCAGCCGAACGGGGGGCCTCAATGAAAAACTGTTTTTT.

J is TRBJ1-1 and V is TRBV11-3, with 7 bases fitting TRBD1. V trimming: 5 bases; J trimming: 10 bases; junction bases outside the gene matches: 7. This CDR3 contains 12 residues. Germline V gene sequence: CDR1 SGHNT, CDR2 YENEEA. The CDR3 bases are TGTGCCAGCAGCCCCAATCCAGGGGGAGCTTTCTTT. Amino acids: CASSPNPGGAFF.

A few counts support this clone. V is TRBV27 and J is TRBJ1-2; D may be TRBD1 (5 bases). The CDR3 has 13 residues. The germline V gene encodes CDR1 MNHEY and CDR2 SMNVEV (reference sequence). Trimming took off 0 bases at V and 8 bases at J, with 10 bases between the two ends. The CDR3 protein is CASSLSGGVGYTF. In DNA, the CDR3 is TGTGCCAGCAGTTTATCGGGAGGGGTCGGCTACACCTTC.

Here the CDR3 reads CASSFTGEIEAFF. For the CDR3, the DNA is TGTGCCAGCAGCTTCACAGGGGAAATTGAAGCTTTCTTT. This chain uses TRBV5-4 with TRBJ1-1; 7 bases line up with TRBD1. Trimming at V came to 2 bases and at J to 7 bases, leaving 5 bases not matched to a gene. In germline, CDR1 is SGHNT, CDR2 YYREEE (reference sequence). The CDR3 extends over 13 amino acids. The full variable domain, in which reference TRBV5-4 and TRBJ1-1 provide the parts outside the CDR3, is ETGVTQSPTHLIKTRGQQVTLRCSSQSGHNTVSWYQQALGQGPQFIFQYYREEENGRGNFPPRFSGLQFPNYSSELNVNALELDDSALYLCASSFTGEIEAFFGQGTRLTVV.

This chain links TRBV6-5 with TRBJ1-2; D is uncertain. The CDR3 spans 13 residues. The germline V and J ends were trimmed by 0 bases and 8 bases, with 10 bases remaining between them. The germline CDR1 and CDR2 sequences are MNHEY and SVGAGI. The CDR3 coding sequence is TGTGCCAGCAGTTACTCAAGTTGGTGGGGCTACACCTTC. Protein sequence: CASSYSSWWGYTF.

The rearrangement uses TRBV5-4 and TRBJ2-2; 14 bases fit TRBD2. Germline lookup yields CDR1 SGHNT and CDR2 YYREEE (reference sequence). There are 17 residues in the CDR3. The V and J ends lost 7 bases and 3 bases, in that order; junction bases with no gene match: 8. The CDR3 spells CASGRLAGGRYTGELFF. CDR3 in DNA: TGTGCCAGCGGAAGACTAGCGGGGGGGCGGTACACCGGGGAGCTGTTTTTT.